This TCR beta chain was retrieved from a study of blood T cell repertoires in COVID-19. Overall study: Spain, Italy and the United States supplied samples that represented acute and convalescent COVID-19. The cDNA or gDNA used as material had been derived from T cells, B-cell-depleted T cells, or PBMCs.

J was trimmed by 9 bases and V by 6 bases; bases with no gene match: 3. The CDR3 length is 13 residues. Authors' analysis steps: Estimation of nucleated cell counts relied on the amplification of reference gene primers. Assay used: immunoSEQ multiplex PCR; TCRdb lists only in-frame clones, some missing. Clonal size and the V and J genes are those of that table, whereas D and trimming came from the DNA. Among around 270,000 clones listed, about 89% were seen once. This rearrangement joins TRBV12-3 or TRBV12-4 to TRBJ1-6; 9 positions agree with TRBD1. This receptor was obtained from a man aged 40-49 years with acute or convalescent COVID-19. The sample consisted of peripheral blood. The CDR3 coding sequence is TGTGCCAGCAGGGGACAGGGTGCTTCACCCCTCCACTTT. This translates into CASRGQGASPLHF.